Below, 18 T cell receptor beta chains from the same sample are listed, as sequenced in a study of beta chain features in type 1 diabetes. These receptors are not linked to any known antigen. Study outcomes and limitations: Among all four CD4+ subsets, Type 1 diabetes patients had TCRB CDR3s that were moderately but significantly shorter.

cDNA synthesis used the whole RNA isolate, giving expressed TCRB sequences. Assay used: immunoSEQ multiplex PCR; TCRdb lists only in-frame clones, some missing. The sample lists around 70,000 clones; approximately 50% were seen once. Sequencing used central memory CD4+ T cells from blood. These receptor sequences come from a man aged 25 to 40 with type 1 diabetes.

The chain combines TRBV6-1 with TRBJ2-3; 7 bases are a match to TRBD1. Germline V CDR1 and CDR2: MNHNS, SASEGT. Trimming took 1 base from V and 2 from J; bases not matched to a gene: 12. This CDR3 is built from 18 residues. The CDR3 nucleotides are TGTGCCAGCAGTGAAGAAGGGGGCTTATGGGGGTCCACAGATACGCAGTATTTT. It is translated as CASSEEGGLWGSTDTQYF.

The chain carries TRBV5-6 and TRBJ1-1, with TRBD1 identical over 9 bases. Germline V gene data show CDR1 as SGHDT and CDR2 as YYEEEE. This CDR3 region has 15 residues. V trimming: 4 bases; J trimming: 5 bases; junction bases outside the gene matches: 9. The CDR3 here is CASSPQGDRVTEAFF. CDR3 sequence (DNA): TGTGCCAGCAGCCCCCAGGGGGACAGGGTGACTGAAGCTTTCTTT.

J is TRBJ2-7 and V is TRBV5-4; 7 bases match TRBD2. The ends lost 3 bases at V and 2 bases at J; junction bases unmatched: 5. The germline V gene encodes CDR1 SGHNT and CDR2 YYREEE (reference sequence). The CDR3 totals 14 residues. For the CDR3, the DNA is TGTGCCAGCAGCTACCCGGGACTACCCTACGAGCAGTACTTC. Protein sequence: CASSYPGLPYEQYF.

The chain recombines TRBV6-5 with TRBJ2-3; 10 bases are shared with TRBD2. The germline V gene has CDR1 MNHEY and CDR2 SVGAGI. This CDR3 comprises 15 residues. Losses at the gene ends were 6 bases for V and 1 base for J; bases not matched to a gene: 4. In nucleotides, the CDR3 is TGTGCCAGCAGCACCGGGACTAGCGGCACAGATACGCAGTATTTT. This sequence encodes CASSTGTSGTDTQYF.

The chain has TRBV14 and TRBJ2-2; D might be TRBD1 (6 bases). Trimming left V 0 bases short and J 4 bases short, with 12 bases between. The CDR3 sequence is 16 residues long. CDR1 is SGHDN and CDR2 is FVKESK in the germline V gene. The CDR3 nucleotides read TGTGCCAGCAGCCAAGACGCACTCAGGGGCACCGGGGAGCTGTTTTTT. This gives the protein CASSQDALRGTGELFF.

V usage is TRBV6-6 and J usage is TRBJ1-4; TRBD1 might be the D (5 bases). The CDR3 consists of 15 residues. V was pared by 2 bases and J by 8 bases, with 15 bases between. Germline loops: CDR1 MNHNY, CDR2 SVGAGI (reference sequence). The CDR3 loop is CASSYGGNMVEKLFF. The CDR3 region has the DNA TGTGCCAGCAGTTACGGGGGGAATATGGTAGAAAAACTGTTTTTT.

The V call is TRBV6-1, the J call TRBJ1-2; 7 nucleotides align to TRBD1. CDR1 and CDR2 (germline): MNHNS, SASEGT. This CDR3 region has 14 residues. The V segment lost 10 bases and the J segment 4 bases; nucleotides outside the gene matches: 12. The CDR3 protein is CATDRTGQLYGYTF. The CDR3 DNA sequence: TGTGCCACCGACAGGACGGGACAGCTCTATGGCTACACCTTC.

The V and J genes are TRBV9 and TRBJ2-2; 11 nucleotides line up with TRBD2. The germline gives CDR1 SGDLS, CDR2 YYNGEE. Trimming cost V 3 bases and J 4 bases; bases outside gene matches: 5. This CDR3 has 16 amino acids. The CDR3 DNA reads TGTGCCAGCAGCGCCCTAGCGGGGGGATTCACCGGGGAGCTGTTTTTT. It translates to CASSALAGGFTGELFF. Based on the CDR3 plus reference TRBV9 and TRBJ2-2, the full variable domain is DSGVTQTPKHLITATGQRVTLRCSPRSGDLSVYWYQQSLDQGLQFLIQYYNGEERAKGNILERFSAQQFPDLHSELNLSSLELGDSALYFCASSALAGGFTGELFFGEGSRLTVL.

The chain recombines TRBV5-1 with TRBJ2-5, with a possible D match to TRBD1 (6 bases). The J call may be faulty, since TRBJ2-7 better matches the DNA end. This CDR3 is built from 15 residues. Germline CDR1 and CDR2: SGHRS and YFSETQ. The CDR3 loop is CASSLGTDAADEQYF. Here the CDR3 DNA reads TGCGCCAGCAGCTTGGGGACAGACGCCGCCGACGAGCAGTACTTC.

This clone was counted only a few times. The chain uses TRBV10-3 and TRBJ1-1, with D possibly matching TRBD1 (5 bases). With 5 bases removed from V and 3 bases from J, the gap between germline ends came to 10 bases. From germline, CDR1 is ENHRY and CDR2 SYGVKD. This CDR3 is built from 13 residues. CDR3 sequence reads: CAISPAGDTEAFF. In DNA form, the CDR3 reads TGTGCCATCAGTCCGGCGGGGGACACTGAAGCTTTCTTT.

The chain combines TRBV6-5 with TRBJ1-1; D gene uncertain. Trimming took off 2 bases at V and 1 base at J, with 11 bases between the two ends. CDR1 and CDR2 (germline): MNHEY, SVGAGI. CDR3 length: 15 residues. The CDR3 nucleotides read TGTGCCAGCAGTTACGTGGCTAGTGCGAACACTGAAGCTTTCTTT. Translating it yields CASSYVASANTEAFF.

The rearrangement joins TRBV6-5 to TRBJ2-1, with D possibly TRBD1 on 6 matching bases. CDR1 and CDR2 from the germline V gene are MNHEY and SVGAGI. CDR3 length: 15 amino acids. Trimming left V 2 bases short and J 0 bases short, with 8 bases between. The CDR3 region is CASSYDRSSYNEQFF. In nucleotides, the CDR3 is TGTGCCAGCAGTTACGACAGGAGCTCCTACAATGAGCAGTTCTTC.

This clone was recorded a few times. The chain employs TRBV2 and TRBJ1-4, with a tentative D call TRBD1 (5 bases). V was pared by 3 bases and J by 11 bases, with 19 bases between. Looked up from germline, CDR1 is SNHLY and CDR2 is FYNNEI. CDR3 length equals 15 residues. The CDR3 region has the DNA TGTGCCAGCAGTGATGCGGGGCCAAGCCCCGGGAAACTGTTTTTT. It encodes CASSDAGPSPGKLFF. The entire variable domain, with the rest obtained from reference TRBV2 and TRBJ1-4, is as follows: EPEVTQTPSHQVTQMGQEVILRCVPISNHLYFYWYRQILGQKVEFLVSFYNNEISEKSEIFDDQFSVERPDGSNFTLKIRSTKLEDSAMYFCASSDAGPSPGKLFFGSGTQLSVL.

In its sample, this clone was seen once. The chain uses TRBV7-8 and TRBJ2-7, with 7 bases fitting TRBD1. V lost 5 bases, J lost 3 bases, and 4 bases stayed unmatched. This CDR3 comprises 13 residues. Germline V gives CDR1 SGHVS, CDR2 FQNEAQ. The CDR3 is CASSVTGVYEQYF. CDR3 nucleotides: TGTGCCAGCAGCGTAACAGGGGTCTACGAGCAGTACTTC. Full variable domain (rest looked up from reference TRBV7-8 and TRBJ2-7): GAGVSQSPRYKVAKRGQDVALRCDPISGHVSLFWYQQALGQGPEFLTYFQNEAQLDKSGLPSDRFFAERPEGSVSTLKIQRTQQEDSAVYLCASSVTGVYEQYFGPGTRLTVT.

V usage is TRBV5-1 and J usage is TRBJ2-1; 9 positions agree with TRBD1. Germline values: CDR1 SGHRS, CDR2 YFSETQ. V was pared by 4 bases and J by 8 bases, with 10 bases of the junction left unmatched. CDR3 length equals 15 residues. The CDR3 spells CASSTGTGIVDEQFF. CDR3 DNA: TGCGCCAGCAGCACCGGGACAGGGATCGTCGATGAGCAGTTCTTC.

Only a few counts were recorded for this clone. The chain recombines TRBV6-5 with TRBJ2-5; no clear D. Deletions cut 2 bases from V and 1 base from J, with 14 bases between. Germline assignment: CDR1 MNHEY and CDR2 SVGAGI. This CDR3 comprises 16 residues. In DNA, the CDR3 is TGTGCCAGCAGTTACGGTGTTGGGCTCGTCCAAGAGACCCAGTACTTC. This translates into CASSYGVGLVQETQYF.

The chain has TRBV9 and TRBJ2-7, with D maybe TRBD2 (7 bases). This CDR3 is 15 amino acids long. Germline values: CDR1 SGDLS, CDR2 YYNGEE. The V end lost 3 bases, the J end lost 2 bases, and 15 bases lay between the germline ends. CDR3 in amino acids: CASSAGAGVPYEQYF. The CDR3 DNA follows: TGTGCCAGCAGCGCGGGGGCGGGGGTACCCTACGAGCAGTACTTC.

The V call is TRBV5-1, the J call TRBJ2-2; the D gene is possibly TRBD1 (6 bases). The CDR3 consists of 14 residues. CDR1 is SGHRS and CDR2 is YFSETQ in the germline V gene. The V end lost 7 bases, the J end lost 0 bases, and 10 bases lay between the germline ends. For the CDR3, the DNA is TGCGCCAGCCTCAGGGGCTCGAACACCGGGGAGCTGTTTTTT. Translation: CASLRGSNTGELFF.